This T cell receptor beta chain emerged from a study of T cell responses to AZD1222 COVID-19 vaccine. A remark on this clone: Its target is unknown.

The protocol was immunoSEQ multiplex PCR, while the TCRdb copy is restricted to in-frame clones and leaves out a portion. The table records fewer than 130,000 clones, roughly 90% of them present only once. CDR3 length: 13 residues. The V gene's germline CDR1 is SSHAT and CDR2 FNYEAQ (reference sequence). Deletions cut 4 bases from V and 7 bases from J, with 10 bases between. Study results and caveats: The CD4 TCRs associated with vaccination extended across spike and predominated at 160-218 and 743-854. AZD1222 recipients seropositive at baseline numbered only 6 or 7.

The V gene is TRBV7-7, the J gene TRBJ1-4, with D possibly being TRBD1 (6 bases). This TCR derives from an adult in good health. The sample consisted of peripheral blood, taken on day 0 of AZD1222 vaccination. The DNA for the CDR3 is TGTGCCAGCAGCTCTACAGGGAGTGAAAAACTGTTTTTT. It is translated as CASSSTGSEKLFF.